A single sample gave rise to the 28 T cell receptor beta chains below, sequenced in a study of blood T cell repertoires in COVID-19 (dated by TCRdb to about 2020). The library was obtained by the immunoSEQ multiplex PCR assay. This is the immuneACCESS table as TCRdb keeps it, with only in-frame sequences that have V and J called. A part of the clones is gone; compared with another copy, unresolved V genes explain less than half, and the rest is unexplained. A total of 150,000 to 200,000 clones appear in this sample, approximately 80% of them only once. Together, the top ten hold roughly 9.6% of the sample. Sequences were obtained from PBMCs or T cells enriched from blood (not recorded which). These receptors were collected from a man aged 50 to 59 who had recovered from COVID-19.

The J gene is TRBJ2-1, the V gene TRBV6-5, with 10 bases matching TRBD1. Germline CDR1 reads MNHEY; CDR2 reads SVGAGI. The CDR3 covers 13 residues. V shed 7 bases and J 8 bases; nucleotides not matched to a gene: 5. The CDR3 is CASTRDRGDEQFF. The CDR3 nucleotides read TGTGCCAGCACCAGGGACAGGGGAGATGAGCAGTTCTTC.

V usage is TRBV6-5 and J usage is TRBJ2-7; the D is unclear. Germline loops: CDR1 MNHEY, CDR2 SVGAGI. The CDR3 spans 13 residues. Trimming stripped 2 bases from V and 0 bases from J, with 5 bases between. In nucleotides, the CDR3 is TGTGCCAGCAGTTACGGGCCCTCCTACGAGCAGTACTTC. Translated, it gives CASSYGPSYEQYF.

The V gene is TRBV7-2, the J gene TRBJ1-2; no clear D gene. The V end was cut by 4 bases, the J end by 2 bases, with 17 bases between. The CDR3 totals 16 residues. Germline lookup yields CDR1 SGHTA and CDR2 FQGNSA. CDR3 region: CASSSGGYEGNYGYTF. CDR3 DNA sequence: TGTGCCAGCAGCTCCGGCGGGTACGAGGGCAACTATGGCTACACCTTC.

The genes are TRBV5-5 and TRBJ1-6; D unresolved. The CDR3 is 17 amino acids. V was cut by 6 bases and J by 1 base, with 17 bases left in between. Germline-derived CDR1 and CDR2 are SGHKS and YYEKEE (reference sequence). The CDR3 DNA sequence: TGTGCCAGCAAGCTACTAGTGGGGTTGTCCTATAATTCACCCCTCCACTTT. It specifies CASKLLVGLSYNSPLHF.

The chain is built from TRBV27 and TRBJ2-2, with D possibly matching TRBD2 (5 bases). Germline V gives CDR1 MNHEY, CDR2 SMNVEV (reference sequence). The germline V and J ends were trimmed by 2 bases and 5 bases, with 6 bases remaining between them. This CDR3 region has 13 residues. The DNA for the CDR3 is TGTGCCAGCAGTTTAAGCGGTACCGGGGAGCTGTTTTTT. Translated: CASSLSGTGELFF.

V usage is TRBV2 and J usage is TRBJ2-4, with 7 bases fitting TRBD2. Germline CDR1 is SNHLY and CDR2 is FYNNEI. The J segment lost 7 bases and the V segment lost 3 bases, leaving 12 bases of the junction unmatched. CDR3 length: 16 amino acids. In DNA, the CDR3 is TGTGCCAGCAGTGAGTCAGGGAGGGAGGTCGGGAACATTCAGTACTTC. It encodes CASSESGREVGNIQYF. Full variable domain (missing parts from reference TRBV2 and TRBJ2-4): EPEVTQTPSHQVTQMGQEVILRCVPISNHLYFYWYRQILGQKVEFLVSFYNNEISEKSEIFDDQFSVERPDGSNFTLKIRSTKLEDSAMYFCASSESGREVGNIQYFGAGTRLSVL.

The chain links TRBV5-8 to TRBJ1-1; 10 nucleotides match TRBD1. CDR1 is SGHTS, CDR2 YDEGEE, per germline. J gave up 3 bases and V 3 bases, and 8 bases lay outside the gene matches. There are 16 residues in the CDR3. In DNA, the CDR3 is TGTGCCAGCAGCTCTGTGACAGGGGGCAGACACACTGAAGCTTTCTTT. This sequence encodes CASSSVTGGRHTEAFF.

The chain couples TRBV30 to TRBJ1-1; tentatively, D is TRBD1 (6 bases). V was cut by 3 bases and J by 3 bases, with 14 bases left in between. The CDR3 runs 14 residues. Per germline, CDR1 GTSNPN and CDR2 SVGIG (reference sequence). The CDR3 spells CAWRRQGRDTEAFF. CDR3 sequence (DNA): TGTGCCTGGAGGCGTCAGGGGAGGGACACTGAAGCTTTCTTT.

The gene calls are TRBV28 and TRBJ1-5, with D perhaps TRBD1 (5 bases). Trimming stripped 7 bases from V and 7 bases from J, with 20 bases between. In germline, CDR1 is MDHEN, CDR2 SYDVKM. CDR3 length equals 15 residues. The DNA of the CDR3 is TGTGCCAGCACCGCCTTTGGGGCGTGGAACCAGCCCCAGCATTTT. This gives the protein CASTAFGAWNQPQHF.

This clone occurred a few times. The V and J genes are TRBV19 and TRBJ1-1; D uncertain. Trimming cost V 3 bases and J 2 bases, with 7 bases left between them. The CDR3 spans 13 residues. Germline V gene sequence: CDR1 LNHDA, CDR2 SQIVND (reference sequence). CDR3 nucleotides: TGTGCCAGTAGTATTATCCCCAACACTGAAGCTTTCTTT. Its translation: CASSIIPNTEAFF.

This rearrangement joins TRBV28 to TRBJ2-7; a possible D gene is TRBD1 (6 bases). Germline V gene data show CDR1 as MDHEN and CDR2 as SYDVKM. The CDR3 loop spans 18 amino acids. V was pared by 3 bases and J by 4 bases, with 25 bases between. CDR3 nucleotides: TGTGCCAGCAGTTTTGGTATCAGGGGTGGAGTGAGGCGGTACGAGCAGTACTTC. As protein: CASSFGIRGGVRRYEQYF.

The chain recombines TRBV30 with TRBJ2-5; no definite D call. Trimming left V 5 bases short and J 2 bases short, with 6 bases between. Germline V CDR1 and CDR2: GTSNPN, SVGIG (reference sequence). The CDR3 is 11 amino acids. The CDR3 sequence: CAWGRQETQYF. CDR3 DNA sequence: TGTGCCTGGGGCAGACAAGAGACCCAGTACTTC.

The V and J genes are TRBV10-1 and TRBJ2-4; 8 bases are a match to TRBD1. V was pared by 7 bases and J by 7 bases, with 6 bases of the junction left unmatched. The germline CDR1 and CDR2 sequences are WNHNN and SYGVQD (reference sequence). The CDR3 consists of 13 residues. CDR3 DNA: TGCGCCAGCAACGAGCCAGGGGGCAACATTCAGTACTTC. It encodes CASNEPGGNIQYF.

The J gene is TRBJ1-4, the V gene TRBV28; D is possibly TRBD1 (6 bases). Trimming stripped 6 bases from V and 4 bases from J, with 21 bases between. Germline V gene lookup returns CDR1 MDHEN and CDR2 SYDVKM. The CDR3 runs to 17 residues. The CDR3 DNA sequence: TGTGCCAGCAGCTCCCTCGGGGGGGGGCCTGATAATGAAAAACTGTTTTTT. Its translation: CASSSLGGGPDNEKLFF.

This clone was detected only a few times. The J gene is TRBJ1-2, the V gene TRBV28, with D possibly matching TRBD1 (6 bases). The CDR3 is made up of 13 amino acids. In germline, CDR1 is MDHEN, CDR2 SYDVKM. The V end lost 6 bases, the J end lost 5 bases, and 13 bases lay between the germline ends. In DNA form, the CDR3 reads TGTGCCAGCAGCCTTCTAGGGGGTTATGGCTACACCTTC. Amino acid sequence: CASSLLGGYGYTF.

The chain recombines TRBV5-1 with TRBJ2-7, with TRBD2 matching 9 bases. This CDR3 region has 15 residues. J lost 2 bases, V lost 4 bases, and 7 bases had no gene match. Germline V gene data show CDR1 as SGHRS and CDR2 as YFSETQ. Here the CDR3 reads CASSLTGTSPYEQYF. CDR3 coding DNA: TGCGCCAGCAGCCTGACCGGGACTAGCCCCTACGAGCAGTACTTC.

This sequence joins TRBV6-5 and TRBJ1-1; a possible D gene is TRBD1 (5 bases). The V end was cut by 0 bases, the J end by 7 bases, with 12 bases between. From germline, CDR1 is MNHEY and CDR2 SVGAGI. This CDR3 is built from 14 residues. In nucleotides, the CDR3 is TGTGCCAGCAGTTACTCGGCGGGGGTTAGTGAAGCTTTCTTT. It encodes CASSYSAGVSEAFF.

The rearrangement uses TRBV24-1 and TRBJ2-2; 8 nucleotides match TRBD2. CDR3 length equals 15 residues. With V trimmed by 4 bases and J by 5 bases, 5 bases remained unmatched. The germline CDR1 and CDR2 sequences are KGHDR and SFDVKD. The CDR3 sequence: CATSEPRGGTGELFF. The DNA for the CDR3 is TGTGCCACCAGTGAACCCCGGGGGGGAACCGGGGAGCTGTTTTTT.

This clone was seen only a few times. The V call is TRBV7-2, the J call TRBJ1-5, with a tentative D call TRBD1 (5 bases). Per the germline V gene, CDR1 is SGHTA and CDR2 is FQGNSA. The CDR3 spans 17 residues. Between the trimmed V and J ends, which lost 1 base and 0 bases, there was a span of 13 bases. Here the CDR3 reads CASSLVPRGYSNQPQHF. CDR3 in DNA: TGTGCCAGCAGCTTAGTCCCCCGGGGGTATAGCAATCAGCCCCAGCATTTT. Complete variable domain (other parts from reference TRBV7-2 and TRBJ1-5): GAGVSQSPSNKVTEKGKDVELRCDPISGHTALYWYRQSLGQGLEFLIYFQGNSAPDKSGLPSDRFSAERTGGSVSTLTIQRTQQEDSAVYLCASSLVPRGYSNQPQHFGDGTRLSIL.

The chain has TRBV3-1 (or the pseudogene TRBV3-2) and TRBJ1-5, with D possibly being TRBD1 (6 bases). CDR3 length: 12 residues. V was pared by 1 base and J by 15 bases, with 13 bases between. The germline gives CDR1 LGHDT, CDR2 YNNKEL (reference sequence). CDR3 residues: CASSQGSQGRHF. The CDR3 DNA follows: TGTGCCAGCAGCCAAGGTTCACAGGGCCGGCATTTT.

J is TRBJ2-1 and V is TRBV28; TRBD2 is a possible D gene (6 bases). Deletions cut 8 bases from V and 6 bases from J, with 11 bases between. Looked up from germline, CDR1 is MDHEN and CDR2 is SYDVKM. The CDR3 totals 12 residues. The CDR3 nucleotides read TGTGCCAGCCAGGAGGGCGGCAATGAGCAGTTCTTC. Protein sequence: CASQEGGNEQFF. The full variable domain, completed using reference TRBV28 and TRBJ2-1, is DVKVTQSSRYLVKRTGEKVFLECVQDMDHENMFWYRQDPGLGLRLIYFSYDVKMKEKGDIPEGYSVSREKKERFSLILESASTNQTSMYLCASQEGGNEQFFGPGTRLTVL.

CDR3 in amino acids: CASSQTPGQGAREAFF. The CDR3 nucleotides are TGCGCCAGCAGCCAAACCCCGGGACAGGGGGCTCGTGAAGCTTTCTTT. The chain uses TRBV4-1 and TRBJ1-1; 12 nucleotides align to TRBD1. The CDR3 is made up of 16 amino acids. Germline loops: CDR1 MGHRA, CDR2 YSYEKL. V was clipped by 2 bases and J by 7 bases; unmatched bases: 8.

The chain is built from TRBV9 and TRBJ1-6; a possible D gene is TRBD1 (5 bases). Germline V gene sequence: CDR1 SGDLS, CDR2 YYNGEE. The V end was cut by 4 bases, the J end by 8 bases, with 19 bases between. The CDR3 length is 16 residues. The DNA for the CDR3 is TGTGCCAGCAGCCCTTTACCACCGGGGGGTGATTCACCCCTCCACTTT. Encoded protein: CASSPLPPGGDSPLHF.

The V call is TRBV5-1, the J call TRBJ1-2, with TRBD1 matching over 10 bases. Losses at the gene ends were 4 bases for V and 4 bases for J; bases not matched to a gene: 7. Germline assignment: CDR1 SGHRS and CDR2 YFSETQ. The CDR3 runs to 15 residues. DNA of the CDR3: TGCGCCAGCAGCCGGGACGGGGACAGGGGCTATGGCTACACCTTC. This sequence encodes CASSRDGDRGYGYTF.

The rearrangement links TRBV5-1 to TRBJ1-4; 7 bases agree with TRBD1. Germline values: CDR1 SGHRS, CDR2 YFSETQ. This CDR3 region has 15 residues. The V gene end was trimmed by 4 bases and the J gene end by 8 bases; junction bases not matched to a gene: 11. The CDR3 spells CASSRTGVREEKLFF. DNA for the CDR3: TGCGCCAGCAGCCGAACAGGGGTAAGGGAGGAAAAACTGTTTTTT.

The J gene is TRBJ2-7, the V gene TRBV11-2; TRBD1 matches 8 bases. The CDR3 is 16 residues long. Germline CDR1 and CDR2: SGHAT and FQNNGV. V lost 0 bases to trimming and J lost 4 bases; unmatched junction nucleotides: 8. CDR3 coding DNA: TGTGCCAGCAGCTTAGAGGGGGGACAGGTGATTTACGAGCAGTACTTC. Amino acid sequence: CASSLEGGQVIYEQYF. Based on the CDR3 plus reference TRBV11-2 and TRBJ2-7, the full variable domain is EAGVAQSPRYKIIEKRQSVAFWCNPISGHATLYWYQQILGQGPKLLIQFQNNGVVDDSQLPKDRFSAERLKGVDSTLKIQPAKLEDSAVYLCASSLEGGQVIYEQYFGPGTRLTVT.

This chain links TRBV19 with TRBJ2-1; weak D call: TRBD2 (6 bases). The germline CDR1 and CDR2 sequences are LNHDA and SQIVND (reference sequence). Trimming left V 3 bases short and J 2 bases short, with 11 bases between. The CDR3 contains 15 residues. CDR3 region: CASSMEGTAYNEQFF. CDR3 bases: TGTGCCAGTAGTATGGAGGGGACTGCCTACAATGAGCAGTTCTTC.

V is TRBV19 and J is TRBJ1-1; 9 bases align to TRBD1. Germline V gene sequence: CDR1 LNHDA, CDR2 SQIVND (reference sequence). This CDR3 is built from 16 residues. V lost 3 bases to trimming and J lost 1 base; unmatched junction nucleotides: 6. CDR3 in amino acids: CASSILRGQGNTEAFF. CDR3 bases: TGTGCCAGTAGTATTTTACGGGGACAGGGGAACACTGAAGCTTTCTTT.